This passage covers 5 T cell receptor beta chains from one sample sequenced in a study of regulatory T cells in long-lasting Graves disease. Investigators prepared the TCR beta libraries by applying iRepertoire HTBI primers and Arm-PCR of CDR3 regions. TCRdb called the multiplex PCR reads again in MiXCR, with one record for every CDR3 protein. Among 250,000 to 300,000 distinct CDR3 sequences listed, 18% were seen once. The sample's time point: newly diagnosed GD, antithyroid drugs for less than 3 months. Following extraction of RNA from PBMCs, that RNA was used to make the TCR library. These same records also appear under a second study, on T cells in Graves' hyperthyroidism and ophthalmopathy.

The sample here was peripheral blood mononuclear cells (PBMCs), taken at new diagnosis, from a patient treated with antithyroid drugs. Receptors were obtained from a woman in her twenties or thirties with Graves disease.

This clonotype has a count of ten or more. The chain uses TRBV5-5 and TRBJ2-7, with 7 nucleotides matching TRBD1. CDR3 length equals 15 residues. Germline V gene sequence: CDR1 SGHKS, CDR2 YYEKEE (reference sequence). V trimming: 0 bases; J trimming: 6 bases; junction bases outside the gene matches: 9. CDR3 in DNA: TGTGCCAGCAGCTTGGAGACAGGGAGAGTAGGCGAGCAGTACTTC. Protein product: CASSLETGRVGEQYF.

The chain links TRBV6-1 to TRBJ2-1, with 10 bases aligning to TRBD2. Germline values: CDR1 MNHNS, CDR2 SASEGT. This CDR3 contains 16 residues. J gave up 3 bases and V 6 bases, and 8 bases lay outside the gene matches. CDR3 DNA: TGTGCCAGCAGCATTCTAAGCGGGGGGGGCTACAATGAGCAGTTCTTC. Its translation: CASSILSGGGYNEQFF.

This rearrangement joins TRBV19 to TRBJ1-5; 8 bases fit TRBD1. CDR1 is LNHDA, CDR2 SQIVND, per germline (reference sequence). The CDR3 is 17 residues long. J lost 4 bases, V lost 6 bases, and 14 bases had no gene match. The CDR3, as DNA: TGTGCCAGTAGCCACAACTCCAAGGACAGGGTAAATCAGCCCCAGCATTTT. Amino acid sequence: CASSHNSKDRVNQPQHF.

This clonotype has ten or more counts. The V and J genes are TRBV2 and TRBJ2-7; either TRBD1 or TRBD2 may fit D (5 bases each). Germline assignment: CDR1 SNHLY and CDR2 FYNNEI. V was pared by 5 bases and J by 2 bases, with 13 bases between. The CDR3 loop spans 14 amino acids. The CDR3 reads CASSFGTGTYEQYF. CDR3 bases: TGTGCCAGCAGTTTCGGGACCGGGACCTACGAGCAGTACTTC.

Only a few counts were recorded for this clonotype. Since a much larger clone is just one base distant, this may be a read error. CDR3 in DNA: TGTGCCAGCGGCCTTCGACAGGGGGCGAAGCACGAGCAGTACTTC. Translated, it gives CASGLRQGAKHEQYF. The genes are TRBV6-1 and TRBJ2-7, with 10 bases that match TRBD1. Germline CDR1 MNHNS, CDR2 SASEGT. CDR3 length equals 15 residues. The ends lost 8 bases at V and 5 bases at J; junction bases unmatched: 12.